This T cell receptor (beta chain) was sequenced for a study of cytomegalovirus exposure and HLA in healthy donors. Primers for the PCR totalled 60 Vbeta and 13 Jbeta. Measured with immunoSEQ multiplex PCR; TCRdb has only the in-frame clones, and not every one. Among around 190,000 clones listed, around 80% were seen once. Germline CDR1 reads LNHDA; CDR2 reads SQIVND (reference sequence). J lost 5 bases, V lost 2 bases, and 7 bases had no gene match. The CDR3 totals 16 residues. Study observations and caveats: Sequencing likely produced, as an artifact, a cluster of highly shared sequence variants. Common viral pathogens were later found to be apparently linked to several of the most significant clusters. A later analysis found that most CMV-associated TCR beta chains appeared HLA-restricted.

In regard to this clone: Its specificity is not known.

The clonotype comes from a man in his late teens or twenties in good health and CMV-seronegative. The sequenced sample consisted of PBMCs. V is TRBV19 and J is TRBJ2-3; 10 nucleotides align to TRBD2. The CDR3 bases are TGTGCCAGTAGTATACTAGCGGGGGTTCGTGTAGATACGCAGTATTTT. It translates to CASSILAGVRVDTQYF.